The source of this TCR beta chain is a study of human T cells and chemical hapten exposure. Study context: Yields of TCR per sample differed, chiefly owing to small differences in pooled library volume. Study-level points and caveats: TCRs exceeding a frequency of 1 in 1000 stayed unchanged under DPC sensitization.

At least ten counts were recorded for this clonotype. Its matching antigen is unknown. Per the study methods: There were a median of approximately 96,000 TCRs per sample, with a range from 23,224 to 690,600. One entry per CDR3 protein results from TCRdb running MiXCR on the RACE reads. The V and J calls shown here were made by TCRdb, not taken from the authors' results. Of about 76,000 distinct CDR3 sequences in the sample, 10% to 15% were seen once. The CDR3 length is 15 residues. Germline values: CDR1 SNHLY, CDR2 FYNNEI. The V and J ends lost 2 bases and 4 bases, in that order; junction bases with no gene match: 4. The sample's time point: patch test 3, about 24 weeks after DPC sensitization. Stated treatment: therapeutic diphenylcyclopropenone sensitization with weekly scalp DPC. Total RNA came from unfractionated whole blood.

The sample was whole blood, taken in connection with sensitization to the hapten diphenylcyclopropenone (DPC). This receptor was obtained from a woman between 45 and 60 years old with alopecia areata. Some clones in this sample may be carry-over from other donors' samples. The J gene is TRBJ2-3, the V gene TRBV2; 9 bases line up with TRBD1. CDR3 sequence (DNA): TGTGCCAGCAGTGAACTTGGGACAGGGTCAGATACGCAGTATTTT. As protein: CASSELGTGSDTQYF.